One TCR beta chain is described in this entry. Its antigen remains unidentified. This entry belongs to a study of blood T cells in healthy people across ages. Study-level results: Both higher diversity and more naive CD4+ cells marked long-lived donors when set against aged donors.

Peripheral blood from each donor was collected in a volume of about 10 milliliters. Per the germline V gene, CDR1 is SQVTM and CDR2 is ANQGSEA. J lost 5 bases, V lost 2 bases, and 20 bases had no gene match. The CDR3 has 18 residues. The second PCR ran 7 to 11 cycles with a sample-barcoded 5' primer and J-beta primers. At least 2.5 million CDR3-containing paired-end reads were obtained per sample. Via MiXCR, TCRdb re-called the 5' RACE reads, giving one row per CDR3 protein. The sample lists just under 750,000 distinct CDR3 sequences, approximately 22% occurring once. The V and J genes are TRBV29-1 and TRBJ1-1; 7 bases align to TRBD1. The receptor was derived from a man in his 70s in good health. Source material: blood. CDR3 sequence (DNA): TGCAGCGTTGAATACCTCAGACAGGGCTCAAAGTTTCGGACTGAAGCTTTCTTT. Translating it yields CSVEYLRQGSKFRTEAFF.